A single TCR beta chain is shown here with its context. Its antigen is unidentified. The entry originates in a study of cytomegalovirus exposure and HLA in healthy donors. Study-level findings and limits: In vitro testing confirmed a few CMV-associated chains as specific for CMV antigens. The study recorded 160 or so TCR beta chains that were cytomegalovirus-associated. Usually a TCR sequence was rare, but some public TCRs were found in many donors.

The donors were part of the validation cohort of around 110 subjects. That cohort was separate from the first cohort, which comprised about 730 subjects. Germline V CDR1 and CDR2: MNHEY, SVGAGI. The CDR3 is 15 amino acids. With 2 bases removed from V and 2 bases from J, the gap between germline ends came to 11 bases. The assay was immunoSEQ multiplex PCR, and TCRdb's table has in-frame clones only and misses some. This sample has about 160,000 clones, with over 85% found just once. The sequenced material came from PBMCs. The receptor was isolated from a young woman in good health and CMV-seropositive. The V gene is TRBV6-5, the J gene TRBJ2-3, with D perhaps matching TRBD2 (6 bases). The CDR3 DNA reads as TGTGCCAGCAGTTACGGCGGGACCGACACAGATACGCAGTATTTT. Translated, it gives CASSYGGTDTDTQYF.